This TCR beta chain was identified in a study of cytomegalovirus exposure and HLA in healthy donors. In the study overall: When just under 400 donors were genotyped, over 80% of them were found to fall in the Caucasian-associated ancestry cluster.

The PCR ran on 60 Vbeta and 13 Jbeta primers. Sequencing was performed with immunoSEQ multiplex PCR; in TCRdb, only in-frame clones are kept and a portion is missing. The sample consists of about 160,000 clones, approximately 79% of them appearing once. As concerns this clone: The antigen is not known. The germline gene is not matched at one end of the junction; a read error may be the cause. The sample holds other DNA sequences that translate to the same CDR3.

Study-wide results and limits: High sensitivity and specificity were reportedly achieved when the classifier diagnosed cytomegalovirus status. Prediction of most subjects' HLA-A and HLA-B alleles by TCR beta sequences was reportedly accurate. Researchers reported in a later analysis that a missense DCLRE1C variant was tied to TCR beta V- and J-gene trimming.

The source is a middle-aged man in good health and CMV-seropositive. Sequences were obtained from PBMCs.

The CDR3 nucleotides are TGTGCCAGCAGCCAGACAGGGGGGTACTACGAGCAGTACTTC. This sequence encodes CASSQTGGYYEQYF. This rearrangement joins TRBV23-1 to TRBJ2-7; 9 bases line up with TRBD1. TRBV23-1 is flagged as an ORF with uncertain function. The CDR3 extends over 14 amino acids.